Sequencing of this T cell receptor (beta chain) was carried out in a study of CXCR3-negative and CXCR3-positive naive CD8 T cells. Overall study findings and caveats: CXCR3 expression partially decreased after cryopreservation; most assays used fresh PBMCs.

CDR3 length equals 12 residues. 5' RACE with UMI labels generated the TRB cDNA libraries. TCRdb re-called the 5' RACE reads; every CDR3 protein appears as one record, without DNA. This sample carries roughly 45,000 distinct CDR3 sequences, with about 2.3% going to the ten biggest clones. As to this clonotype: Antigen specificity is unknown.

This receptor was identified in a human donor in good health. Some clones in this sample may be carry-over from other donors' samples. The rearrangement joins TRBV12-3 or TRBV12-4 to TRBJ1-2; TCRdb names TRBD1, which stays unverified in the absence of DNA. Specimen: naive CXCR3- CD8+ T cells from blood. Subset indicated: CD45RO-CCR7+CD27+CD95- naive CD8+ T cells lacking CXCR3 (TNR3-). CDR3 residues: CASSPDGYGYTF.